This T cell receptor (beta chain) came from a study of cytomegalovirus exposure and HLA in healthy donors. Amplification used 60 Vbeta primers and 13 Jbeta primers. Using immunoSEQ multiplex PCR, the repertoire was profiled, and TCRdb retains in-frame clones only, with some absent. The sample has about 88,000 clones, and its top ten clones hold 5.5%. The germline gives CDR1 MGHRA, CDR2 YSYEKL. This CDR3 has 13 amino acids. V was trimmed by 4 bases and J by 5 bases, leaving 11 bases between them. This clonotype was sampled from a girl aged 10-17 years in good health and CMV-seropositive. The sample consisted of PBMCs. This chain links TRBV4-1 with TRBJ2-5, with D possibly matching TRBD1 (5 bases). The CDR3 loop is CASSLTDLETQYF. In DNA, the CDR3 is TGCGCCAGCAGCCTGACAGATCTGGAGACCCAGTACTTC.